A selection of T cell receptor beta chains follows, all from one sample in a study of T cell responses to AZD1222 COVID-19 vaccine. The data were produced by immunoSEQ multiplex PCR, yet TCRdb's version contains in-frame clones alone and is incomplete. The repertoire holds 120,000 to 150,000 clones, with about 88% as singletons. The sequencing used peripheral blood, collected 28 days after the second AZD1222 dose. All receptors come from an adult who received the AZD1222 COVID-19 vaccine. CDR3s include the opening cysteine and the closing phenylalanine or tryptophan. The D gene is left open where the match is weak. Clone size is stated in some rows and not others, as once, few, many or a class when expanded.

V	length	size	D	J	DNA	CDR3
TRBV13	14	few	-	TRBJ1-6	TGTGCCAGCAGCACCCAGACCTATAATTCACCCCTCCACTTT	CASSTQTYNSPLHF
TRBV5-5	16	-	-	TRBJ2-7	TGTGCCAGCAGCTTGGCGTACGGGACTGTCGTATACGAGCAGTACTTC	CASSLAYGTVVYEQYF
TRBV28	12	-	-	TRBJ1-5	TGTGCCACCCGGACAGCTCATCAGCCCCAGCATTTT	CATRTAHQPQHF
TRBV9	16	-	TRBD2	TRBJ2-2	TGTGCCAGCAGCGTATCGGGACTAGGGTACACCGGGGAGCTGTTTTTT	CASSVSGLGYTGELFF
TRBV19	15	-	-	TRBJ1-6	TGTGCCAGTAGAAGCAGGAACTCCTATAATTCACCCCTCCACTTT	CASRSRNSYNSPLHF
TRBV5-4	15	-	-	TRBJ1-1	TGTGCCAGCAGCTCCGTCACAATGCCGAGTGGTGAAGCTTTCTTT	CASSSVTMPSGEAFF
TRBV10-3	15	-	TRBD1	TRBJ1-1	TGTGCCATCAGTGGTGGACAGGGGGTTGCGACTGAAGCTTTCTTT	CAISGGQGVATEAFF
TRBV28	13	-	-	TRBJ1-2	TGTGCCAGCAGTTTAGAGCAGGACTATGGCTACACCTTC	CASSLEQDYGYTF
TRBV4-2	16	-	-	TRBJ2-7	TGTGCCAGCAGCCCCAGAACCCCAGGGATATCCAACGAGCAGTACTTC	CASSPRTPGISNEQYF
TRBV4-3	16	-	TRBD2	TRBJ2-3	TGCGCCAGCAGCCAAGGCAGCGGGGGGGGAACAGATACGCAGTATTTT	CASSQGSGGGTDTQYF
TRBV10-1	14	-	-	TRBJ1-1	TGCGCCAGCAGCCAACAGGGACAGAACACTGAAGCTTTCTTT	CASSQQGQNTEAFF
TRBV18	14	-	-	TRBJ1-2	TGTGCCAGCTCACTTAGGGGACTGGGTGAAGGCTACACCTTC	CASSLRGLGEGYTF
TRBV9	14	-	-	TRBJ2-5	TGTGCCAGCAGCGTAGGGACTTTTCAAGAGACCCAGTACTTC	CASSVGTFQETQYF
TRBV27	15	few	-	TRBJ2-1	TGTGCCAGCAGTCGCCCTTTAATGGGCTACAATGAGCAGTTCTTC	CASSRPLMGYNEQFF
TRBV9	16	few	TRBD2	TRBJ2-1	TGTGCCAGCACAGCGGGACTAGCGGGAGGGGACGATGAGCAGTTCTTC	CASTAGLAGGDDEQFF
TRBV9	14	-	-	TRBJ1-6	TGTGCCAGCAGCGTAGGGGAGCCGTCTTCACCCCTCCACTTT	CASSVGEPSSPLHF
TRBV19	12	-	TRBD1	TRBJ1-2	TGTGCCAGTAGTAAGGGCGACAGGGAACTCACCTTC	CASSKGDRELTF
TRBV7-2	12	-	-	TRBJ2-7	TGTGCCAGCAGCTTAGCGTTAGGACAGCAGTACTTC	CASSLALGQQYF
TRBV6-6	14	-	-	TRBJ2-2	TGTGCCAGTGCCCGGGGGTTATACACCGGGGAGCTGTTTTTT	CASARGLYTGELFF
TRBV27	13	-	-	TRBJ2-1	TGTGCCAGCACTTTCCAGGGACTCGATGAGCAGTTCTTC	CASTFQGLDEQFF
TRBV7-2	13	once	-	TRBJ2-7	TGTGCCAGCAGGCCTGGGGGAAGCTACGAGCAGTACTTC	CASRPGGSYEQYF
TRBV3-1/TRBV3-2	13	-	-	TRBJ1-2	TGTGCCAGCAGCCAAGACGCAACCTATGGCTACACCTTC	CASSQDATYGYTF
TRBV5-5	15	once	TRBD1	TRBJ1-4	TGTGCCAGCAGCTTTCCAGGGGGAGGGGAGGAAAAACTGTTTTTT	CASSFPGGGEEKLFF
TRBV28	15	-	-	TRBJ2-6	TGTGCCAGCAGTCCTATCCGATCTGGGGCCAACGTCCTGACTTTC	CASSPIRSGANVLTF
TRBV27	15	-	TRBD1	TRBJ1-5	TGTGCCAGCAGTTCAGCGGACAGGGCGTTACAGCCCCAGCATTTT	CASSSADRALQPQHF
TRBV27	16	-	TRBD2	TRBJ2-1	TGTGCCAGCAGTTTATCGAGCAGCGGGAGGGTCTATGAGCAGTTCTTC	CASSLSSSGRVYEQFF
TRBV6-1	18	-	TRBD2	TRBJ2-7	TGTGCCAGCAGTGAAGACGGACTAGCGGGATTTCCCTCCTACGAGCAGTACTTC	CASSEDGLAGFPSYEQYF
TRBV27	15	once	-	TRBJ1-4	TGTGCCAGCAGTTTATCGGACCCGGGGGGTGAAAAACTGTTTTTT	CASSLSDPGGEKLFF
TRBV4-1	14	-	TRBD1	TRBJ2-1	TGCGCCAGCAGCCAAGCGGACAGGGGCTCCGGGCAGTTCTTC	CASSQADRGSGQFF
TRBV6-1	11	once	-	TRBJ1-2	TGTGCCAGCAGTGAATCCTATGGCTACACCTTC	CASSESYGYTF
TRBV19	15	-	-	TRBJ1-1	TGTGCCAGTAGTATGGGTTGGGGCGGGAACACTGAAGCTTTCTTT	CASSMGWGGNTEAFF
TRBV30	12	-	-	TRBJ1-2	TGTGCCTGGAGTGTACCTTTGAGTGGCTACACCTTC	CAWSVPLSGYTF
TRBV18	15	-	-	TRBJ1-6	TGTGCCAGCTCACCTCAATCGGGATGGAATTCACCCCTCCACTTT	CASSPQSGWNSPLHF
TRBV9	14	once	TRBD1	TRBJ1-5	TGTGCCAGCAGCGCCGACAGGGGATATCAGCCCCAGCATTTT	CASSADRGYQPQHF
TRBV6-2/TRBV6-3	13	-	-	TRBJ2-7	TGTGCCAGCAGCTCCACCGTCCCCTACGAGCAGTACTTC	CASSSTVPYEQYF
TRBV12-3/TRBV12-4	13	-	-	TRBJ1-1	TGTGCCAGCAGTCCACAGGTGAACACTGAAGCTTTCTTT	CASSPQVNTEAFF
TRBV11-2	16	-	TRBD2	TRBJ2-1	TGTGCCAGCAGCTTTCTAGCGGGGGGCTCCTACAATGAGCAGTTCTTC	CASSFLAGGSYNEQFF
TRBV14	15	few	TRBD1	TRBJ1-4	TGTGCCAGCAGCCGGAACAGGGGAGGCGGTGAAAAACTGTTTTTT	CASSRNRGGGEKLFF
TRBV30	11	-	-	TRBJ1-1	TGTGCCTGGAGGGGGGTTTCGGAAGCTTTCTTT	CAWRGVSEAFF
TRBV21-1	15	-	-	TRBJ2-7	TGTGCCAGCAGCCCAATGGACTGGAGCTCCTACGAGCAGTACTTC	CASSPMDWSSYEQYF
TRBV11-1	13	-	-	TRBJ1-2	TGTGCCAGCAGCTTGGCCGGGTGGGATGGCTACACCTTC	CASSLAGWDGYTF
TRBV10-3	13	-	-	TRBJ1-2	TGTGCCACAGTATCGGGGAATAGTTATGGCTACACCTTC	CATVSGNSYGYTF
TRBV6-5	15	-	TRBD1	TRBJ2-7	TGTGCCAGCAGTACTACCGGGACAGGGATTCGCGAGCAGTACTTC	CASSTTGTGIREQYF
TRBV19	15	-	-	TRBJ1-2	TGTGCCAGTAGTATAGATCATGGGAGGCGGTATGGCTACACCTTC	CASSIDHGRRYGYTF